A single sample gave rise to the 30 T cell receptor beta chains below, sequenced in a study of regulatory T cells in long-lasting Graves disease. Time point denoted: persistent/refractory GD, antithyroid drugs over 5 years with positive TRAb. The authors made the TCR library using RNA they extracted from PBMCs. Sequencing libraries for TCR beta were prepared with iRepertoire HTBI primers and Arm-PCR of CDR3 regions. MiXCR, applied by TCRdb to the multiplex PCR reads, yields one record per CDR3 protein. The sample includes almost 350,000 distinct CDR3 sequences, around 20% of them seen just once. The specimen comprised peripheral blood mononuclear cells (PBMCs), sampled when the disease was refractory, from a patient treated with antithyroid drugs. All receptors come from a female donor with Graves disease.

This clonotype was found many times. The V and J genes are TRBV6-1 and TRBJ2-7; 7 bases are shared with TRBD2. The CDR3 is 13 amino acids. Trimming cost V 10 bases and J 2 bases; bases outside gene matches: 8. CDR1 MNHNS and CDR2 SASEGT come from the germline V gene. The CDR3 loop is CATHGGRPYEQYF. In nucleotides, the CDR3 is TGTGCCACCCACGGGGGGAGACCCTACGAGCAGTACTTC.

A word on this clonotype: Possible read error: a much larger clone is one base away. The rearrangement joins TRBV29-1 to TRBJ2-6; D is unresolved. The CDR3 has 14 residues. V lost 4 bases, J lost 2 bases, and 9 bases lay in between. The germline V gene encodes CDR1 SQVTM and CDR2 ANQGSEA. CDR3 sequence: CSVAARPGANVLTF. Written as DNA, the CDR3 is TGCAGCGTTGCTGCCAGGCCTGGGGCCAACGTCCTGACTTTC.

At least ten counts were recorded for this clonotype. J is TRBJ1-6 and V is TRBV6-1; D might be TRBD1 (5 bases). The CDR3 contains 15 residues. Trimming left V 0 bases short and J 4 bases short, with 7 bases between. From germline, CDR1 is MNHNS and CDR2 SASEGT. CDR3 coding DNA: TGTGCCAGCAGTGAAGCGGACAAATATAATTCACCCCTCCACTTT. Protein product: CASSEADKYNSPLHF.

This sequence joins TRBV9 and TRBJ2-2, with D maybe TRBD1 (6 bases). CDR3 length equals 18 residues. Germline CDR1 SGDLS, CDR2 YYNGEE. V was trimmed by 0 bases and J by 0 bases, leaving 15 bases between them. The CDR3 DNA follows: TGTGCCAGCAGCGTAGCGAAGTGGGGGCTACCGAACACCGGGGAGCTGTTTTTT. This translates into CASSVAKWGLPNTGELFF.

A single count supports this clonotype. The chain joins TRBV6-5 to TRBJ2-7, with D perhaps TRBD1 (5 bases). Trimming removed 2 bases from V and 0 bases from J, with 11 bases in between. CDR1 and CDR2 from the germline V gene are MNHEY and SVGAGI. The CDR3 consists of 15 residues. The CDR3 sequence: CASSYRQGSSYEQYF. CDR3 DNA: TGTGCCAGCAGTTACCGGCAGGGCAGCTCCTACGAGCAGTACTTC.

The rearrangement uses TRBV5-1 and TRBJ1-3; the D gene is possibly TRBD1 (5 bases). Germline V gives CDR1 SGHRS, CDR2 YFSETQ. The CDR3 contains 16 residues. Trimming cost V 6 bases and J 8 bases, with 24 bases left between them. CDR3 in amino acids: CASTRDPGTGFDTIYF. In nucleotides, the CDR3 is TGCGCCAGCACCCGAGATCCCGGGACGGGGTTCGACACCATATATTTT.

This clonotype was found many times. The rearrangement joins TRBV7-2 to TRBJ1-5; D unresolved. V lost 0 bases and J lost 9, with 15 bases in between. The germline V gene encodes CDR1 SGHTA and CDR2 FQGNSA. This CDR3 is built from 15 residues. In DNA, the CDR3 is TGTGCCAGCAGCTTAGCCACAGCCAGCGAAGGGCCCCAGCATTTT. Protein sequence: CASSLATASEGPQHF.

This clonotype was found many times. CDR3 coding DNA: TGTGCCAGCAGCCAGGGCCTTGGAAATGAAAAACTGTTTTTT. Translating it yields CASSQGLGNEKLFF. The chain links TRBV7-2 to TRBJ1-4, with D perhaps TRBD1 (5 bases). Trimming took 5 bases from V and 5 from J, leaving 12 bases between them. In germline, CDR1 is SGHTA, CDR2 FQGNSA. The CDR3 runs to 14 residues.

V gene TRBV12-3 or TRBV12-4 combines with J gene TRBJ2-3; 8 positions match TRBD2. Unmatched junction bases numbered 6, after V lost 1 base and J lost 3 bases. CDR3 length: 16 residues. CDR3 DNA: TGTGCCAGCAGTTTAGGGGGGCTAGCGGGTACAGATACGCAGTATTTT. Encoded protein: CASSLGGLAGTDTQYF.

The chain is built from TRBV12-3 or TRBV12-4 and TRBJ1-5; 7 positions agree with TRBD1. V shed 7 bases and J 2 bases; nucleotides not matched to a gene: 8. The CDR3 is 15 residues long. CDR3: CASTTQGRGNQPQHF. CDR3 DNA: TGTGCCAGCACCACACAGGGGCGAGGCAATCAGCCCCAGCATTTT.

This clonotype was observed at least ten times. The chain recombines TRBV6-5 with TRBJ2-7; D not certain. Germline values: CDR1 MNHEY, CDR2 SVGAGI. Trimming pared 2 bases from V and 2 bases from J, leaving 7 bases between. The CDR3 extends over 13 amino acids. The CDR3 loop is CASSYGLTYEQYF. In DNA form, the CDR3 reads TGTGCCAGCAGTTACGGTCTGACCTACGAGCAGTACTTC.

This clonotype was seen many times. The CDR3 sequence is CASSFRAQGVGYTF. The DNA for the CDR3 is TGTGCCAGCAGTTTCAGGGCCCAAGGGGTTGGCTACACCTTC. The J gene is TRBJ1-2, the V gene TRBV27; the D gene is possibly TRBD1 (5 bases). V was clipped by 3 bases and J by 7 bases, with 15 bases between them. The germline V gene has CDR1 MNHEY and CDR2 SMNVEV (reference sequence). This CDR3 region has 14 residues.

V and J are TRBV7-8 and TRBJ1-2, with D possibly being TRBD1 (5 bases). In germline, CDR1 is SGHVS, CDR2 FQNEAQ. V lost 4 bases to trimming and J lost 4 bases, with 25 bases between them. The CDR3 sequence is 18 residues long. This chain's CDR3 is CASSSYRAPRGEGYGYTF. The CDR3 region has the DNA TGTGCCAGCAGCTCCTACCGGGCTCCCCGAGGGGAGGGCTATGGCTACACCTTC.

The V call is TRBV20-1, the J call TRBJ1-2; 7 nucleotides line up with TRBD1. The CDR3 covers 16 residues. Germline lookup yields CDR1 DFQATT and CDR2 SNEGSKA (reference sequence). Losses at the gene ends were 4 bases for V and 2 bases for J; bases not matched to a gene: 13. DNA of the CDR3: TGCAGTGCTACCTGGCGGGGACAGAGACTAAACTATGGCTACACCTTC. Protein: CSATWRGQRLNYGYTF.

This clonotype was seen ten or more times. The V call is TRBV28, the J call TRBJ1-1; D is undetermined. The germline gives CDR1 MDHEN, CDR2 SYDVKM. Trimming left V 2 bases short and J 1 base short, with 8 bases between. CDR3 length equals 14 residues. The DNA for the CDR3 is TGTGCCAGCAGTTTAGCAGATTCGAACACTGAAGCTTTCTTT. Its protein product is CASSLADSNTEAFF.

The chain has TRBV28 and TRBJ1-5, with 7 bases fitting TRBD1. V shed 3 bases and J 3 bases; nucleotides not matched to a gene: 14. Germline assignment: CDR1 MDHEN and CDR2 SYDVKM. The CDR3 spans 18 residues. Here the CDR3 DNA reads TGTGCCAGCAGTTTTTTAGTCTGGGGACAGCTATCCAATCAGCCCCAGCATTTT. This gives the protein CASSFLVWGQLSNQPQHF.

The chain uses TRBV30 and TRBJ2-7; 7 nucleotides agree with TRBD2. V gave up 2 bases and J gave up 3 bases; unmatched junction bases: 7. Germline V gives CDR1 GTSNPN, CDR2 SVGIG (reference sequence). The CDR3 extends over 14 amino acids. DNA for the CDR3: TGTGCCTGGAGTATGAGGTGGGGGGGCTACGAGCAGTACTTC. Translated: CAWSMRWGGYEQYF.

A few counts support this clonotype. The chain recombines TRBV28 with TRBJ2-7; D remains unclear. The V and J ends lost 3 bases and 1 base respectively, with 10 bases between them. Germline CDR1 MDHEN, CDR2 SYDVKM. CDR3 size: 14 residues. In DNA form, the CDR3 reads TGTGCCAGCAGTTTTTCGGACGCTTCCTACGAGCAGTACTTC. Encoded protein: CASSFSDASYEQYF.

In regard to this clonotype: This likely stems from a read error, as it lies one base from a far larger clone. The J gene is TRBJ2-7, the V gene TRBV11-2, with D unclear. CDR3 length: 15 amino acids. Trimming took 6 bases from V and 0 from J, leaving 15 bases between them. Looked up from germline, CDR1 is SGHAT and CDR2 is FQNNGV. The CDR3 spells CASSLWAVGSYEQYF. The CDR3 DNA reads as TGTGCCAGCAGTTTATGGGCAGTGGGCTCCTACGAGCAGTACTTC.

The CDR3: CASSLADRDYGYTF. The CDR3 region has the DNA TGTGCCAGCAGCTTAGCTGACAGAGACTATGGCTACACCTTC. The chain has TRBV7-2 and TRBJ1-2; a possible D gene is TRBD1 (5 bases). The CDR3 is made up of 14 amino acids. V dropped 0 bases and J dropped 3 bases, with 8 bases sitting between them. Germline CDR1 is SGHTA and CDR2 is FQGNSA.

This clonotype has a handful of counts. The rearrangement links TRBV6-1 to TRBJ1-2; possibly TRBD1 for D (6 bases). The CDR3 is 13 amino acids. Germline values: CDR1 MNHNS, CDR2 SASEGT. V was clipped by 7 bases and J by 2 bases, with 11 bases between them. CDR3 in amino acids: CASTYRENYGYTF. The CDR3 DNA sequence: TGTGCCAGCACCTACAGGGAAAACTATGGCTACACCTTC.

This clonotype came up many times. This chain joins TRBV3-1 and TRBJ1-1; D is unclear. Germline CDR1 and CDR2: LGHDT and YNNKEL (reference sequence). The V gene lost 4 bases and the J gene lost 1 base, with 13 bases spanning the gap. The CDR3 is 15 amino acids. CDR3 protein: CASSPSWGENTEAFF. CDR3 in DNA: TGTGCCAGCAGCCCCTCGTGGGGTGAGAACACTGAAGCTTTCTTT.

Ten or more counts support this clonotype. The chain combines TRBV28 with TRBJ1-2; the D gene is possibly TRBD1 (6 bases). This CDR3 spans 14 amino acids. V was shortened by 6 bases and J by 4 bases, with 15 bases between the two germline ends. CDR1 and CDR2 from the germline V gene are MDHEN and SYDVKM. The CDR3 loop is CASSLAGQSYGYTF. Here the CDR3 DNA reads TGTGCCAGCAGCTTAGCAGGACAGAGCTATGGCTACACCTTC.

In this sample, this clonotype turned up many times. The rearrangement uses TRBV12-3 or TRBV12-4 and TRBJ1-1; D might be TRBD1 (5 bases). V shed 6 bases and J shed 10 bases, with 15 bases lying between them. There are 12 residues in the CDR3. This CDR3 reads CASRLTGAGAFF. The CDR3 DNA reads TGTGCCAGCAGATTAACCGGGGCCGGAGCTTTCTTT.

This chain joins TRBV5-1 and TRBJ1-6, with TRBD1 matching 7 bases. CDR3 size: 14 residues. V trimming: 3 bases; J trimming: 7 bases; junction bases outside the gene matches: 4. CDR1 and CDR2 (germline): SGHRS, YFSETQ. The CDR3 loop is CASSSDRSNSPLHF. The CDR3 DNA reads as TGCGCCAGCAGCTCGGACAGGTCAAATTCACCCCTCCACTTT.

This clonotype was seen a handful of times. The genes are TRBV20-1 and TRBJ2-7, with 7 bases matching TRBD2. J lost 5 bases, V lost 0 bases, and 7 bases had no gene match. Germline CDR1 and CDR2: DFQATT and SNEGSKA (reference sequence). The CDR3 spans 14 residues. As DNA, the CDR3 is TGCAGTGCTAGAGATTGGCGGGAGTACGACGAGCAGTACTTC. It yields the protein CSARDWREYDEQYF.

The chain has TRBV7-6 and TRBJ2-5; D unresolved. The CDR3 loop spans 12 amino acids. The V end lost 5 bases, the J end lost 8 bases, and 12 bases lay between the germline ends. Germline lookup yields CDR1 SGHVS and CDR2 FNYEAQ. The CDR3 reads CASSPPMATQYF. Here the CDR3 DNA reads TGTGCCAGCAGCCCCCCCATGGCCACCCAGTACTTC.

This clonotype was counted a single time. A far larger clone is just one base off, so this is likely a read error. The chain is built from TRBV27 and TRBJ2-7; possibly TRBD1 for D (5 bases). V dropped 2 bases and J dropped 3 bases, with 11 bases sitting between them. Germline V gene data show CDR1 as MNHEY and CDR2 as SMNVEV (reference sequence). The CDR3 consists of 14 residues. The CDR3 region is CASSLAGRFYEQYF. The CDR3 coding sequence is TGTGCCAGCAGTTTAGCAGGGCGCTTCTACGAGCAGTACTTC.

This chain links TRBV20-1 with TRBJ1-6; a possible D gene is TRBD1 (5 bases). In germline, CDR1 is DFQATT, CDR2 SNEGSKA (reference sequence). V gave up 0 bases and J gave up 7 bases, with 7 bases separating them. This CDR3 has 13 residues. The CDR3 DNA follows: TGCAGTGCTAGAGATTACAGGAATTCACCCCTCCACTTT. This encodes CSARDYRNSPLHF.

The table lists this clonotype with a few counts. V and J are TRBV25-1 and TRBJ2-5; D is possibly TRBD2 (5 bases). The CDR3 is 14 amino acids. The germline V gene has CDR1 MGHDK and CDR2 SYGVNS. Trimming left V 10 bases short and J 6 bases short, with 21 bases between. The CDR3 nucleotides are TGTGCCACTTCCCAAGTGGGAGAGTGGCAGACCCAGTACTTC. Translating gives CATSQVGEWQTQYF.